The T cell receptor (beta chain) under discussion was sequenced for a study of neurological immune-mediated disorders. Whole-study context: The disease course was relapsing-remitting in some 30 and secondary progressive in about 8.5% of the roughly 34 multiple sclerosis patients.

The CDR3 totals 13 residues. Germline-derived CDR1 and CDR2 are SGHTA and FQGNSA. V shed 3 bases and J 7 bases; nucleotides not matched to a gene: 3. This clonotype was picked up many times. Every sequencing run generated in excess of 160 million TCR-beta sequences. These sequences covered 15-18 subjects. Each CDR3 protein gets one entry after TCRdb re-called the 5' RACE reads with MiXCR. The sample yields about 92,000 distinct CDR3 sequences, around 3.4% seen once. This TCR came from a woman between 45 and 60 years old with multiple sclerosis. Specimen: PBMCs. The genes are TRBV7-2 and TRBJ2-3; 8 bases align to TRBD1. In nucleotides, the CDR3 is TGTGCCAGCAGCTTGGACAGGGTGAATACGCAGTATTTT. This codes for CASSLDRVNTQYF. The full variable domain, completed using reference TRBV7-2 and TRBJ2-3, is GAGVSQSPSNKVTEKGKDVELRCDPISGHTALYWYRQSLGQGLEFLIYFQGNSAPDKSGLPSDRFSAERTGGSVSTLTIQRTQQEDSAVYLCASSLDRVNTQYFGPGTRLTVL.